This TCR beta chain originates from a study of neurological immune-mediated disorders (dated by TCRdb to the late 2010s). With regard to the full study: The study compared peripheral blood TCR-beta repertoires of HTLV-I-associated myelopathy (HAM/TSP) patients, multiple sclerosis patients and healthy controls using UMI-based sequencing. The cohort was made up of about 66 subjects, consisting of around 14 HAM/TSP patients, roughly 35 multiple sclerosis patients and around 20 healthy controls. Longitudinal samples, technical triplicates and paired sorted CD4+ and CD8+ T-cell subsets, alongside PBMC samples, were included among the approximately 110 TCR-beta libraries. What the research found in general, with its limitations: Expanded clones from different subjects shared no identical CDR3 amino acid sequences, which suggests that TCR-beta repertoires were private in all groups. TCR clonal expansion was greatest in HAM/TSP patients and smallest in MS patients, who ranked below even healthy controls.

The healthy controls were volunteers from a blood bank in Maryland, USA. Sorted-subset TCR libraries were prepared from fewer than 1.1 million sorted CD4+ or CD8+ T cells. PBMCs were separated from peripheral blood using Ficoll-Hypaque density gradient centrifugation and then cryopreserved in liquid nitrogen. Paired sorted CD4+ and CD8+ subsets came from healthy controls, HAM/TSP patients and MS patients. cDNA was synthesized by template-switch 5'RACE using a primer with a 10-nucleotide random unique molecular identifier that tagged each TCR transcript. Over 170 million TCR-beta sequences, covering 15-18 subjects, were produced in each sequencing run. Total RNA was extracted with the RNeasy kit. The KAPA Real-time Library Amplification kit was used to amplify TCR-beta VDJ regions with primers targeting the TCR constant region and the 5'RACE anchor. A first PCR added sample indexes and Illumina adaptors, and a second PCR then raised library yield. After Ampure bead purification, the TCR product of roughly 650 bp was size-selected on a 2% E-gel SizeSelection system. Library quality was checked on a Bioanalyzer, concentration was measured with Qubit, and libraries were quantified with the Kapa Library Quantification kit before pooling. Paired-end 2 x 150 bp sequencing of the libraries was performed on an Illumina HiSeq 2500. To increase sequence diversity, roughly 24-32% phiX was spiked into each library pool. The original methods were these. The UMI-based MiGEC pipeline processed quality-filtered reads and removed over 85% of raw TCR sequences during error correction. IMGT germline references were used for aligning VDJ genes, and each clonotype was defined as a unique CDR3 amino acid sequence together with its V-J genes. Clonal expansion, Shannon diversity and CDR3 relatedness were evaluated with VDJtools (CalcPairwiseDistances, ClusterSamples), while phylogenetic trees were built in CLCbio workbench. Clones with at least 8 unique UMIs were defined as expanded, with this threshold being based on coefficient-of-variation modelling across technical triplicates. In-frame beta chains were kept once TCRdb had trimmed the public reads at Q25 with fastp and called clones with MiXCR. CDR3 protein duplicates are merged, each entry listing the most common genes and DNA. The authors' filters were not applied to this entry. A total of about 18,000 distinct CDR3 sequences appear in this sample, about 11% of them only once. Just under 30% of the sample is taken by the ten largest.

From a lookup of the germline V gene, CDR1 and CDR2 are SGHDN and FVKESK. The CDR3 goes from the cysteine to the phenylalanine over 14 residues. The sequence is cut down to CDR3 DNA, 42 bases in frame from base 1. The junction carries 11 bases between V and J, which are trimmed by 3 bases and 2 bases respectively. This clonotype has a count of ten or more. Its antigen is unknown. Base qualities are missing; no much larger clone stands one base away. This receptor chain uses TRBV14 and TRBJ2-7; a tentative D call is TRBD2 (5 bases match). Material for sequencing was CD8+ T cells from blood. This sequence originates from a woman aged 50 to 65 in good health. The DNA reads as follows: TGTGCCAGCAGCCAGGGAAGCGGAACCTACGAGCAGTACTTC. It specifies CASSQGSGTYEQYF.